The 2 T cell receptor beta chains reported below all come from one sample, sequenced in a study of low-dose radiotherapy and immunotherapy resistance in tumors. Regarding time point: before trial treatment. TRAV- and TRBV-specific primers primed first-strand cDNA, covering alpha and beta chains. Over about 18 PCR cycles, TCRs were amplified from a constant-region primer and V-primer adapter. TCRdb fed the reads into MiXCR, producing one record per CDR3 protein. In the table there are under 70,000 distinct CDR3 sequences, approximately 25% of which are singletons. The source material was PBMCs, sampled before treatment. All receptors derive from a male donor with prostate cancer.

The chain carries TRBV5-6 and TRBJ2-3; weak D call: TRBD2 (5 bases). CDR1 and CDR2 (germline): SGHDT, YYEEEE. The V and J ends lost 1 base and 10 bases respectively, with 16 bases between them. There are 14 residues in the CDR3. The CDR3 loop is CASSLPRDSEAQYF. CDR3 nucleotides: TGTGCCAGCAGCTTGCCGAGGGATTCGGAGGCGCAGTATTTT.

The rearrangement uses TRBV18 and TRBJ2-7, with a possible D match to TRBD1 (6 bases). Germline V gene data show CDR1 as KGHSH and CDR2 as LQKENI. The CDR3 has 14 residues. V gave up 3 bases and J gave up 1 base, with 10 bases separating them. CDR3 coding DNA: TGTGCCAGCTCACCCGGACAGACTTCCTACGAGCAGTACTTC. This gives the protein CASSPGQTSYEQYF.